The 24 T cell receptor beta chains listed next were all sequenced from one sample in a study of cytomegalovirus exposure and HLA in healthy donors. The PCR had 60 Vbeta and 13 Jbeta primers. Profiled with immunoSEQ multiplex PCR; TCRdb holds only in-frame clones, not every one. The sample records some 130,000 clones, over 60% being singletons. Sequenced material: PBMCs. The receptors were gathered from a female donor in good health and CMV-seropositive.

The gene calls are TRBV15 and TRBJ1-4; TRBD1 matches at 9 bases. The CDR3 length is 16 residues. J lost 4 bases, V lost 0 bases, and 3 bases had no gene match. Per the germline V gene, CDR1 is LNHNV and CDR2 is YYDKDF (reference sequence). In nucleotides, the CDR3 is TGTGCCACCAGCAGAGAAGGGACAGGGTATAATGAAAAACTGTTTTTT. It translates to CATSREGTGYNEKLFF.

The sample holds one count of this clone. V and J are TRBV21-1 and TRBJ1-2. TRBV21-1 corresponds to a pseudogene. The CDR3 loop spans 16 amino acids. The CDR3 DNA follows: TGTGCCAGCGGGGGGAGGGGGGCCAAGGTTAGTGCTGGCTACACCTTC. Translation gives CASGGRGAKVSAGYTF.

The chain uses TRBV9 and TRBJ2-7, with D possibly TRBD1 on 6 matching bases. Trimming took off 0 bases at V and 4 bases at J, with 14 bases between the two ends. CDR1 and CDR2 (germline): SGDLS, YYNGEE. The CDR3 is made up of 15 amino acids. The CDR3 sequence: CASSVATGRTYEQYF. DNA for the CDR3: TGTGCCAGCAGCGTAGCTACAGGGAGAACATACGAGCAGTACTTC.

CDR3 nucleotide sequence: TGCGCCAGCAGTCCCTGGGGGGAGGGCGGGTATGAGCAGTTCTTC. Amino acids: CASSPWGEGGYEQFF. The rearrangement uses TRBV10-1 and TRBJ2-1; 7 positions agree with TRBD2. The CDR3 spans 15 residues. The ends lost 5 bases at V and 8 bases at J; junction bases unmatched: 12. The germline CDR1 and CDR2 sequences are WNHNN and SYGVQD (reference sequence).

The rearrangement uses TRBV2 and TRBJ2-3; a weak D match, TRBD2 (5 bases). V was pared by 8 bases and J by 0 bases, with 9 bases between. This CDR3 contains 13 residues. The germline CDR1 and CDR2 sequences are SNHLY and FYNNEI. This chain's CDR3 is CASRAGSTDTQYF. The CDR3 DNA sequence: TGTGCCAGCCGGGCGGGTAGCACAGATACGCAGTATTTT.

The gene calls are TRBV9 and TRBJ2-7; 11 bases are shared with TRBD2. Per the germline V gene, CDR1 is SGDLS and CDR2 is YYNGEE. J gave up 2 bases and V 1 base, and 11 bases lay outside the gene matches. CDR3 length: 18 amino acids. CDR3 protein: CASSVKNRVAGGTYEQYF. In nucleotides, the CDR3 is TGTGCCAGCAGCGTAAAAAACAGGGTAGCGGGAGGGACCTACGAGCAGTACTTC.

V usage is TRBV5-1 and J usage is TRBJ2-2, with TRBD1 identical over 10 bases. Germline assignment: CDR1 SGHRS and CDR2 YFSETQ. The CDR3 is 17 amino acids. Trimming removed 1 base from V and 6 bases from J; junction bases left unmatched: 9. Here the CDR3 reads CASSLNSGTGEAGELFF. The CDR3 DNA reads TGCGCCAGCAGCTTGAATTCCGGGACAGGGGAGGCCGGGGAGCTGTTTTTT.

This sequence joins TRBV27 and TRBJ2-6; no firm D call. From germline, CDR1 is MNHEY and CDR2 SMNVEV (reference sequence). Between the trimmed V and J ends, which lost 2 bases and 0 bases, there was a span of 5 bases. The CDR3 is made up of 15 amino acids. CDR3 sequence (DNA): TGTGCCAGCAGTTTACGGAGCTCTGGGGCCAACGTCCTGACTTTC. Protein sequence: CASSLRSSGANVLTF.

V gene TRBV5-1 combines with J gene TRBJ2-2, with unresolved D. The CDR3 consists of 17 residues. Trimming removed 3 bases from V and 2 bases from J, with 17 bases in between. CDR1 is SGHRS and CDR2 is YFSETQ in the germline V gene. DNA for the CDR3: TGCGCCAGCAGCTCAACAGTGGTCGGATATAACACCGGGGAGCTGTTTTTT. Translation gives CASSSTVVGYNTGELFF. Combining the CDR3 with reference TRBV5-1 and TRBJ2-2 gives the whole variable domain KAGVTQTPRYLIKTRGQQVTLSCSPISGHRSVSWYQQTPGQGLQFLFEYFSETQRNKGNFPGRFSGRQFSNSRSEMNVSTLELGDSALYLCASSSTVVGYNTGELFFGEGSRLTVL.

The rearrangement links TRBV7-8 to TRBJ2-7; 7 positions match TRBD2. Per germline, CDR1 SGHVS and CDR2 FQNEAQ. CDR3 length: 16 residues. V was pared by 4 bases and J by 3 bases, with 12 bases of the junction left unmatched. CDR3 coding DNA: TGTGCCAGCAGCTCTCAGACTAGCCCCTCTTTCTACGAGCAGTACTTC. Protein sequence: CASSSQTSPSFYEQYF.

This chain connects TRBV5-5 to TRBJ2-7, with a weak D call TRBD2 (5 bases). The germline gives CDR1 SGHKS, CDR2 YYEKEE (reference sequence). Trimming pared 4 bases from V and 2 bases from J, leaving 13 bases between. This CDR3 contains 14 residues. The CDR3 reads CASSREGKTYEQYF. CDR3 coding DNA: TGTGCCAGCAGCCGGGAAGGCAAGACCTACGAGCAGTACTTC.

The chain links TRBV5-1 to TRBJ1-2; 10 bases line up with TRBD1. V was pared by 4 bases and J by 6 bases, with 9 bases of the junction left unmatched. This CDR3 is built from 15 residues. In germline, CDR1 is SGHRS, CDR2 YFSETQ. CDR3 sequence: CASSLSGQGPNGYTF. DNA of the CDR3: TGCGCCAGCAGCCTATCGGGACAGGGGCCCAATGGCTACACCTTC.

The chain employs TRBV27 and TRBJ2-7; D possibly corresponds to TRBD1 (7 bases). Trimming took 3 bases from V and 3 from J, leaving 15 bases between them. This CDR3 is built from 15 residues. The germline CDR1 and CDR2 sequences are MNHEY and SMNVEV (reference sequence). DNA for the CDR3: TGTGCCAGCAGTTTTGATAACAGGGGAGGCTACGAGCAGTACTTC. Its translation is CASSFDNRGGYEQYF.

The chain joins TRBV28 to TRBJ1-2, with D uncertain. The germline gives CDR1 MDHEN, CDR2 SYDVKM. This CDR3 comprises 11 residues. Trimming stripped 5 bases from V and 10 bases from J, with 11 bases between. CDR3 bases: TGTGCCAGCAGTGTCCCCGGGTTCTACACCTTC. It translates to CASSVPGFYTF.

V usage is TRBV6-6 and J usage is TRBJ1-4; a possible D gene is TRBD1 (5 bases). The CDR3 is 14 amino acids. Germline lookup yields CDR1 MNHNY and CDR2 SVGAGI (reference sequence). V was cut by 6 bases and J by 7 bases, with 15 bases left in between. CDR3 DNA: TGTGCCAGCAGGTCACAGGTTGTGGGTGAAAAACTGTTTTTT. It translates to CASRSQVVGEKLFF.

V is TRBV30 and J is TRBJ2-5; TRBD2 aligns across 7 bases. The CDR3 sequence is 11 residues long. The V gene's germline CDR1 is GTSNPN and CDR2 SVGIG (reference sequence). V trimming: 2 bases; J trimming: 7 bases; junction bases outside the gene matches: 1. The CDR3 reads CAWSREGTQYF. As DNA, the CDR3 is TGTGCCTGGAGTAGGGAGGGGACCCAGTACTTC. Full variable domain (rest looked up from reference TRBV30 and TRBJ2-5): SQTIHQWPATLVQPVGSPLSLECTVEGTSNPNLYWYRQAAGRGLQLLFYSVGIGQISSEVPQNLSASRPQDRQFILSSKKLLLSDSGFYLCAWSREGTQYFGPGTRLLVL.

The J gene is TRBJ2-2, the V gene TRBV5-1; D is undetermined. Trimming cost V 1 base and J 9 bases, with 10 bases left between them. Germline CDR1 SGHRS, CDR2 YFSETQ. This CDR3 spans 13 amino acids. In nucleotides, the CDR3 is TGCGCCAGCAGCTTGAATTCAGTGCGGGAGCTGTTTTTT. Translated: CASSLNSVRELFF. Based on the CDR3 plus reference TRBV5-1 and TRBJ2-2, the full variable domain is KAGVTQTPRYLIKTRGQQVTLSCSPISGHRSVSWYQQTPGQGLQFLFEYFSETQRNKGNFPGRFSGRQFSNSRSEMNVSTLELGDSALYLCASSLNSVRELFFGEGSRLTVL.

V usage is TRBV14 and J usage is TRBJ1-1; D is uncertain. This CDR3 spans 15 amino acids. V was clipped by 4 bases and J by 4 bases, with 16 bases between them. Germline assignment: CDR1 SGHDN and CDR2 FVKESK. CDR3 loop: CASSLRTQAGTEAFF. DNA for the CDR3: TGTGCCAGCAGCCTTCGGACTCAAGCAGGCACTGAAGCTTTCTTT.

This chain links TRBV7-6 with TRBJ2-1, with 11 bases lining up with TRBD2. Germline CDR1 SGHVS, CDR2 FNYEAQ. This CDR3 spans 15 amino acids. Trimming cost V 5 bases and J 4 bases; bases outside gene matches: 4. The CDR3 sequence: CASSRLAGGYNEQFF. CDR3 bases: TGTGCCAGCAGCCGTCTAGCGGGAGGTTACAATGAGCAGTTCTTC. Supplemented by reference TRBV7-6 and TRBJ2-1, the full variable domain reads GAGVSQSPRYKVTKRGQDVALRCDPISGHVSLYWYRQALGQGPEFLTYFNYEAQQDKSGLPNDRFSAERPEGSISTLTIQRTEQRDSAMYRCASSRLAGGYNEQFFGPGTRLTVL.

The CDR3 sequence: CASSLVGEVDNEQYF. CDR3 nucleotides: TGTGCCAGCAGCTTGGTCGGAGAGGTGGACAACGAGCAGTACTTC. This sequence joins TRBV5-8 and TRBJ2-7; D possibly corresponds to TRBD1 (5 bases). The length of the CDR3 is 15 residues. Trimming removed 0 bases from V and 5 bases from J, with 15 bases in between. CDR1 and CDR2 from the germline V gene are SGHTS and YDEGEE.

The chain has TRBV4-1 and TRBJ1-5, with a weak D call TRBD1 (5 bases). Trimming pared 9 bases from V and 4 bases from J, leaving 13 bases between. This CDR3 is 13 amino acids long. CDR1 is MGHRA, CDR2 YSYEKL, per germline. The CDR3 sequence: CASGEGTNQPQHF. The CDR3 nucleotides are TGCGCCAGTGGGGAGGGGACGAATCAGCCCCAGCATTTT.

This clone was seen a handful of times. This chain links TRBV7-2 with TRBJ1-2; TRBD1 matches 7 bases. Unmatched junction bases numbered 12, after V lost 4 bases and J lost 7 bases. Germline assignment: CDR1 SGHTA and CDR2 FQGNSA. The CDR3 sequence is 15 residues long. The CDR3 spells CASSSDHLTGSGYTF. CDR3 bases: TGTGCCAGCAGCTCGGACCATCTGACAGGGAGTGGCTACACCTTC. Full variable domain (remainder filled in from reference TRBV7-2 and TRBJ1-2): GAGVSQSPSNKVTEKGKDVELRCDPISGHTALYWYRQSLGQGLEFLIYFQGNSAPDKSGLPSDRFSAERTGGSVSTLTIQRTQQEDSAVYLCASSSDHLTGSGYTFGSGTRLTVV.

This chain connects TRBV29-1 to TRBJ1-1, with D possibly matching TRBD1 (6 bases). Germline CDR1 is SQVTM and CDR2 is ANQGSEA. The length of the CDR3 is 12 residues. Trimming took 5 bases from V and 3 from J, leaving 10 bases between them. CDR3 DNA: TGCAGCGTTCTGGGGGCGGACACTGAAGCTTTCTTT. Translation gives CSVLGADTEAFF. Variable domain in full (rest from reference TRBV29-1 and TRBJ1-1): SAVISQKPSRDICQRGTSLTIQCQVDSQVTMMFWYRQQPGQSLTLIATANQGSEATYESGFVIDKFPISRPNLTFSTLTVSNMSPEDSSIYLCSVLGADTEAFFGQGTRLTVV.

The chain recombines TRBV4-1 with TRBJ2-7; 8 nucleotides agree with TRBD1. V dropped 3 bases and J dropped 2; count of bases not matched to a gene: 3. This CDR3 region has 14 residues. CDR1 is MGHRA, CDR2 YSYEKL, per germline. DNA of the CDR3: TGCGCCAGCAGCCAGAGGACAGGGCCCTACGAGCAGTACTTC. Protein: CASSQRTGPYEQYF.